This TCR beta chain was sequenced for a study of Ad26.COV2.S vaccination and SARS-CoV-2 variants. Described treatment: some 20 received Ad26.COV2.S at low or high dose, single or two shots; a few received placebo; per-sample allocation not given. Sampling occurred on day 63 after the first vaccine or placebo injection. The data were produced by immunoSEQ multiplex PCR, yet TCRdb's version contains in-frame clones alone and is incomplete. The sample yields around 450,000 clones, around 89% seen once. This material consisted of peripheral blood, taken in a trial of Ad26.COV2.S vaccine versus placebo. The receptor's source is a person aged 18-65 years who received the Ad26.COV2.S COVID-19 vaccine or a placebo.

The CDR3 nucleotides are TGTGCCAGTAGGCCTGGGACAGACTCTGGAAACACCATATATTTT. The encoded protein is CASRPGTDSGNTIYF. This chain connects TRBV19 to TRBJ1-3; 7 bases agree with TRBD1. Trimming took 6 bases from V and 0 from J; bases not matched to a gene: 5. Germline CDR1 LNHDA, CDR2 SQIVND (reference sequence). The CDR3 is made up of 15 amino acids.